The T cell receptor (beta chain) described here comes from a study of blood T cell repertoires in COVID-19. Whole-study context: Whether acute or convalescent, the COVID-19 samples came from the United States, Italy and Spain.

Germline V gives CDR1 MGHRA, CDR2 YSYEKL. V was cut by 0 bases and J by 0 bases, with 15 bases left in between. This CDR3 is built from 18 residues. The repertoire was sequenced with immunoSEQ multiplex PCR; TCRdb's copy has only in-frame clones and lacks some. The sample lists 150,000 or so clones; 85% to 95% were seen once. This sequence originates from a woman aged 55-69 years with COVID-19, enrolled during active disease. Input material: peripheral blood. The chain uses TRBV4-1 and TRBJ1-3; tentatively, D is TRBD1 (6 bases). CDR3 sequence: CASSQDQITGISGNTIYF. The CDR3 DNA sequence: TGCGCCAGCAGCCAAGACCAAATTACAGGGATCTCTGGAAACACCATATATTTT.